This TCR beta chain was found in a study of a mutant IDH1 vaccine in newly diagnosed glioma. Turning to the study itself: Of the patients given treatment, roughly 62% were male and approximately 38% were female, and a mean age of around 44 years was recorded. Weeks 35 and 47 hosted visits V12 and V13, respectively.

Of note for this clone: The antigen is not known.

CDR3 length: 14 residues. The trim removed 5 bases at V and 4 bases at J, leaving 7 bases unmatched. Per germline, CDR1 MNHEY and CDR2 SMNVEV (reference sequence). Measured with immunoSEQ multiplex PCR; TCRdb has only the in-frame clones, and not every one. The data show 45,000 to 50,000 clones, 88% seen once. Time point in this sample: week 35, safety follow-up. Each vaccine dose was 300 ug of mutant IDH1 20-mer peptide, with topical imiquimod. Sequencing used PBMCs, obtained from a glioma patient whose treatment included an IDH1 peptide vaccine. The J gene is TRBJ2-5, the V gene TRBV27; 7 nucleotides agree with TRBD1. This sequence was found in a woman aged 40 to 49 with glioma. The CDR3 coding sequence is TGTGCCAGCAGTCCGCTACAGGGGAGAGAGACCCAGTACTTC. Amino acids: CASSPLQGRETQYF.